The 20 T cell receptor beta chains given below trace back to one sample, sequenced in a study of shared clonotypes between healthy human individuals. Libraries were prepared by immunoSEQ multiplex PCR; TCRdb keeps only in-frame clonotypes and omits some of them. The sample shows over 850,000 clones, approximately 80% of them seen only once. Input material: memory CD4+ T cells from PBMCs. Described subset: CD45RA-negative fraction. These receptor sequences come from a man aged 18 to 30 in good health. Some clones in this sample may be carry-over from other donors' samples.

The genes are TRBV2 and TRBJ2-1, with 7 bases lining up with TRBD1. This CDR3 spans 14 amino acids. Germline CDR1 reads SNHLY; CDR2 reads FYNNEI. Germline trimming cut 11 bases from V and 4 bases from J; bases unmatched to any gene: 11. The CDR3 sequence: CALQGTYLYNEQFF. The DNA of the CDR3 is TGTGCCCTACAGGGGACATACCTATACAATGAGCAGTTCTTC.

The V gene is TRBV7-3, the J gene TRBJ2-1; D perhaps matches TRBD2 (5 bases). Germline assignment: CDR1 SGHTA and CDR2 FQGTGA. CDR3 length equals 14 residues. The ends were cut back, 0 bases at V and 9 bases at J, with 12 bases in the middle. CDR3 in DNA: TGTGCCAGCAGCTTAACGGACCGCGAGGGTGAGCAGTTCTTC. This translates into CASSLTDREGEQFF.

The table lists this clone with a count of one. The CDR3 is CASSPTGGGETQYF. The CDR3 DNA is TGTGCCAGCAGCCCAACAGGGGGAGGCGAGACCCAGTACTTC. The chain carries TRBV5-6 and TRBJ2-5, with 8 bases lining up with TRBD1. Looked up from germline, CDR1 is SGHDT and CDR2 is YYEEEE. V shed 4 bases, J shed 5 bases, and the junction held 7 bases outside the gene matches. The length of the CDR3 is 14 residues.

V gene TRBV5-1 combines with J gene TRBJ2-5, with TRBD2 as a possible D gene (6 bases). Germline V CDR1 and CDR2: SGHRS, YFSETQ. The CDR3 covers 15 residues. The V gene lost 4 bases and the J gene lost 2 bases, with 15 bases spanning the gap. The CDR3 sequence is CASSPQGGYQETQYF. The DNA of the CDR3 is TGCGCCAGCAGCCCCCAGGGAGGATATCAAGAGACCCAGTACTTC.

The DNA of the CDR3 is TGTGCCAGCAGCCGAGTCCCCAATGAGCAGTTCTTC. This sequence encodes CASSRVPNEQFF. The rearrangement uses TRBV14 and TRBJ2-1; D ambiguous. V was shortened by 4 bases and J by 6 bases, with 7 bases between the two germline ends. Germline V gene lookup returns CDR1 SGHDN and CDR2 FVKESK. This CDR3 comprises 12 residues.

This chain connects TRBV6-1 to TRBJ1-5, with D tentatively TRBD1 (6 bases). The CDR3 runs to 14 residues. With 4 bases removed from V and 6 bases from J, the gap between germline ends came to 13 bases. CDR1 and CDR2 from the germline V gene are MNHNS and SASEGT. The DNA for the CDR3 is TGTGCCAGCAGTGGAGGGGGAGGGGCTCAGCCCCAGCATTTT. Its translation: CASSGGGGAQPQHF.

This rearrangement joins TRBV6-6 to TRBJ2-1; TRBD1 agrees at 8 bases. The CDR3 is 15 amino acids. Germline V gene lookup returns CDR1 MNHNY and CDR2 SVGAGI (reference sequence). The V segment lost 6 bases and the J segment 7 bases; nucleotides outside the gene matches: 11. CDR3 nucleotides: TGTGCCAGCAGCCTCGGACAGGGAGTAAGGAATGAGCAGTTCTTC. Its translation: CASSLGQGVRNEQFF.

This rearrangement joins TRBV10-3 to TRBJ1-1; TRBD1 agrees at 8 bases. The germline gives CDR1 ENHRY, CDR2 SYGVKD. The CDR3 sequence is 15 residues long. Trimming at V came to 7 bases and at J to 1 base, leaving 8 bases not matched to a gene. Written as DNA, the CDR3 is TGTGCCATCAAGCGGACAGGGACTACGAACACTGAAGCTTTCTTT. Translation gives CAIKRTGTTNTEAFF.

The chain is built from TRBV7-9 and TRBJ2-7, with D perhaps TRBD2 (6 bases). V lost 5 bases, J lost 3 bases, and 17 bases lay in between. The CDR3 loop spans 15 amino acids. The germline V gene has CDR1 SEHNR and CDR2 FQNEAQ (reference sequence). The CDR3 nucleotides read TGTGCCAGCAGCGCCACATACACGGGGGACTACGAGCAGTACTTC. As protein: CASSATYTGDYEQYF.

This clone was seen a single time. The V gene is TRBV11-3, the J gene TRBJ2-2; D call uncertain. CDR1 and CDR2 (germline): SGHNT, YENEEA. The CDR3 has 12 amino acids. V was shortened by 8 bases and J by 6 bases, with 10 bases between the two germline ends. CDR3 DNA: TGTGCCAGCCAAAAAATCTCCGGGGAGCTGTTTTTT. This gives the protein CASQKISGELFF.

This clone showed up just a few times. This chain connects TRBV15 to TRBJ2-5; 11 positions agree with TRBD1. The CDR3 length is 15 residues. Germline-derived CDR1 and CDR2 are LNHNV and YYDKDF (reference sequence). V was clipped by 0 bases and J by 9 bases; unmatched bases: 6. DNA of the CDR3: TGTGCCACCAGCAGAGATTACGGGGACAGGGGGGCCCAGTACTTC. Protein: CATSRDYGDRGAQYF. Combining the CDR3 with reference TRBV15 and TRBJ2-5 gives the whole variable domain DAMVIQNPRYQVTQFGKPVTLSCSQTLNHNVMYWYQQKSSQAPKLLFHYYDKDFNNEADTPDNFQSRRPNTSFCFLDIRSPGLGDTAMYLCATSRDYGDRGAQYFGPGTRLLVL.

This clone was observed a few times. V is TRBV14 and J is TRBJ2-3, with D maybe TRBD2 (6 bases). Trimming removed 4 bases at V and 2 bases at J, with 13 bases between. The V gene's germline CDR1 is SGHDN and CDR2 FVKESK. The CDR3 has 15 residues. As DNA, the CDR3 is TGTGCCAGCAGCCCTCTAGCGTTCCCCACAGATACGCAGTATTTT. It translates to CASSPLAFPTDTQYF.

The V gene is TRBV5-1, the J gene TRBJ1-3; D perhaps matches TRBD1 (5 bases). The CDR3 consists of 15 residues. Germline CDR1 reads SGHRS; CDR2 reads YFSETQ. With 7 bases removed from V and 2 bases from J, the gap between germline ends came to 16 bases. The CDR3 loop reads CASSSQGTPGNTIYF. The CDR3 bases are TGCGCCAGCTCCTCCCAGGGAACCCCTGGAAACACCATATATTTT.

The CDR3 DNA follows: TGTGCCAGTAGTATCGGAGGCCTCCGGTCTGGAAACACCATATATTTT. It specifies CASSIGGLRSGNTIYF. V gene TRBV19 combines with J gene TRBJ1-3; D ambiguous. CDR3 length: 16 residues. Germline V gene data show CDR1 as LNHDA and CDR2 as SQIVND (reference sequence). V was pared by 3 bases and J by 1 base, with 13 bases between.

The rearrangement joins TRBV4-2 to TRBJ2-3, with 12 bases that match TRBD2. CDR1 is LGHNA and CDR2 is YNFKEQ in the germline V gene. V gave up 4 bases and J gave up 6 bases; unmatched junction bases: 8. This CDR3 has 16 residues. DNA of the CDR3: TGTGCCAGCAGCCCAGGGGGACTAGCGGGCAGGGATACGCAGTATTTT. This codes for CASSPGGLAGRDTQYF.

V is TRBV6-1 and J is TRBJ2-1; D is perhaps TRBD2 (6 bases). This CDR3 contains 11 residues. Germline CDR1 MNHNS, CDR2 SASEGT. V dropped 7 bases and J dropped 14 bases, with 15 bases sitting between them. The CDR3 loop is CASTEWGRKFF. In DNA form, the CDR3 reads TGTGCCAGCACCGAATGGGGGAGGAAGTTCTTC.

This clone was recorded a few times. This CDR3 is also generated by other DNA sequences in the sample. V usage is TRBV29-1 and J usage is TRBJ2-3; D may match TRBD1 or TRBD2 (5 bases each). Germline V lookup: CDR1 SQVTM, CDR2 ANQGSEA. The CDR3 has 13 residues. V dropped 3 bases and J dropped 1 base, with 8 bases sitting between them. This CDR3 reads CSVDQGGTDTQYF. In DNA, the CDR3 is TGCAGCGTTGACCAGGGAGGCACAGATACGCAGTATTTT.

The chain recombines TRBV28 with TRBJ2-3; no firm D call. CDR3 length: 13 residues. Per germline, CDR1 MDHEN and CDR2 SYDVKM. Trimming cost V 8 bases and J 3 bases, with 12 bases left between them. The CDR3 spells CASEGPETDTQYF. The CDR3 nucleotides are TGTGCCAGCGAAGGGCCCGAAACAGATACGCAGTATTTT. Supplemented by reference TRBV28 and TRBJ2-3, the full variable domain reads DVKVTQSSRYLVKRTGEKVFLECVQDMDHENMFWYRQDPGLGLRLIYFSYDVKMKEKGDIPEGYSVSREKKERFSLILESASTNQTSMYLCASEGPETDTQYFGPGTRLTVL.

The chain joins TRBV6-1 to TRBJ2-7; possible D gene TRBD1, 6 bases. The germline V gene has CDR1 MNHNS and CDR2 SASEGT. The CDR3 length is 14 residues. The ends were cut back, 3 bases at V and 6 bases at J, with 15 bases in the middle. This CDR3 is CASSDLQGWGEQYF. Written as DNA, the CDR3 is TGTGCCAGCAGTGATCTACAGGGCTGGGGCGAGCAGTACTTC.

This clone was counted a few times. The genes are TRBV25-1 and TRBJ2-2; D might be TRBD2 (6 bases). The V end was cut by 6 bases, the J end by 7 bases, with 18 bases between. Germline V CDR1 and CDR2: MGHDK, SYGVNS. CDR3 size: 15 residues. CDR3 sequence reads: CASSPGTYIGGELFF. Written as DNA, the CDR3 is TGTGCCAGCAGCCCCGGGACTTACATAGGCGGGGAGCTGTTTTTT.